This T cell receptor beta chain was recorded in a study of cytomegalovirus exposure and HLA in healthy donors. Study outcomes and limitations: Earlier analysis found most TCR beta V segments productive about 90% or about 30% of the time. A cluster of highly shared sequence variants was likely a sequencing artifact. It was confirmed in vitro that a few of the CMV-associated chains were specific for CMV antigens.

The CDR3 runs to 15 residues. Trimming took off 10 bases at V and 4 bases at J, with 22 bases between the two ends. CDR1 SGHTA and CDR2 FQGNSA come from the germline V gene. Note on this clone: Its specificity is not known.

Primers included in the PCR were 60 Vbeta and 13 Jbeta primers. Sequenced by immunoSEQ multiplex PCR; TCRdb stores in-frame clones only, minus some. The sample yields about 140,000 clones, over 65% seen once. Sequenced input: PBMCs. The receptor was isolated from a middle-aged man in good health and CMV-seronegative. This chain connects TRBV7-2 to TRBJ2-5; D is unresolved. Here the CDR3 DNA reads TGTGCCACCACCCCAACGGGTGCTTTCGTAGAGACCCAGTACTTC. Encoded protein: CATTPTGAFVETQYF.